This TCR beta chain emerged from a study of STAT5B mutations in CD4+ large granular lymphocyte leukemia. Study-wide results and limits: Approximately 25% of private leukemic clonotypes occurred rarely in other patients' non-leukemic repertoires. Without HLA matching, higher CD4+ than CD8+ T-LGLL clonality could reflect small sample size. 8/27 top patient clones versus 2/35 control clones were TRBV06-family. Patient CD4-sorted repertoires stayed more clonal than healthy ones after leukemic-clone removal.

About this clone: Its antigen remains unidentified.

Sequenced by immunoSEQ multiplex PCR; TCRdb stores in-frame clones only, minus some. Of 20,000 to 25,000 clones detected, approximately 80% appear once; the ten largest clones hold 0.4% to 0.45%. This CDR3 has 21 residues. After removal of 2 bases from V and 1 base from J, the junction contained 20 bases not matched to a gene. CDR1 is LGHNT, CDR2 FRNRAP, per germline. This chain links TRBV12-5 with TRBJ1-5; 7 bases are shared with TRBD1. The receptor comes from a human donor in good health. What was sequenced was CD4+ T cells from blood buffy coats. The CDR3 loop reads CASGLTSKDRVKDMSNQPQHF. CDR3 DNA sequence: TGTGCTAGTGGTTTGACGAGCAAAGACAGGGTTAAGGATATGAGCAATCAGCCCCAGCATTTT.